The rows below give T cell receptor beta chains drawn from one sample of a study of shared clonotypes between healthy human individuals. Here immunoSEQ multiplex PCR was the method, and the copy in TCRdb shows in-frame clones only, minus some. This sample has more than 850,000 clones, with 70% to 80% found just once. The sequenced material came from memory CD4+ T cells from PBMCs. Every receptor here comes from a young man in good health. Some clones in this sample may be carry-over from other donors' samples. The CDR3 runs from the conserved cysteine through the conserved F or W. A D gene is named only where the DNA matches it firmly. Some rows mark clone size as missing; the rest say once, few, many or name a class of expanded clone.

CDR3 length: 15
V gene: TRBV7-2
J gene: TRBJ1-1
clone size: once
D gene: NA
CDR3 protein: CASSLGWAMNTEAFF
CDR3 DNA: TGTGCCAGCAGCTTAGGGTGGGCGATGAACACTGAAGCTTTCTTT

CDR3 length: 16
V gene: TRBV6-6
J gene: TRBJ1-3
clone size: few
D gene: NA
CDR3 protein: CASSTGPLRSGNTIYF
CDR3 DNA: TGTGCCAGCAGTACTGGACCGCTCCGCTCTGGAAACACCATATATTTT

CDR3 length: 15
V gene: TRBV7-4
J gene: TRBJ1-2
clone size: NA
D gene: TRBD1
CDR3 protein: CASSPQAQGAGGYTF
CDR3 DNA: TGTGCCAGCAGCCCCCAGGCTCAGGGGGCTGGTGGCTACACCTTC

CDR3 length: 11
V gene: TRBV28
J gene: TRBJ1-5
clone size: NA
D gene: NA
CDR3 protein: CASSDNQPQHF
CDR3 DNA: TGTGCCAGCAGTGATAATCAGCCCCAGCATTTT

CDR3 length: 15
V gene: TRBV5-1
J gene: TRBJ1-2
clone size: NA
D gene: NA
CDR3 protein: CASSLGALGNYGYTF
CDR3 DNA: TGCGCCAGCAGCTTGGGGGCACTTGGAAACTATGGCTACACCTTC

CDR3 length: 15
V gene: TRBV5-1
J gene: TRBJ2-7
clone size: NA
D gene: NA
CDR3 protein: CASSLITGDSYEQYF
CDR3 DNA: TGCGCCAGCAGCCTGATTACCGGGGACTCCTACGAGCAGTACTTC

CDR3 length: 12
V gene: TRBV7-9
J gene: TRBJ1-2
clone size: NA
D gene: NA
CDR3 protein: CASSLGGYGYTF
CDR3 DNA: TGTGCCAGCAGCTTAGGCGGCTATGGCTACACCTTC

CDR3 length: 14
V gene: TRBV5-4
J gene: TRBJ1-4
clone size: NA
D gene: TRBD1
CDR3 protein: CASGQGTTNEKLFF
CDR3 DNA: TGTGCCAGCGGACAGGGTACAACTAATGAAAAACTGTTTTTT

CDR3 length: 15
V gene: TRBV9
J gene: TRBJ2-6
clone size: NA
D gene: NA
CDR3 protein: CASSVWNSGANVLTF
CDR3 DNA: TGTGCCAGCAGCGTATGGAACTCTGGGGCCAACGTCCTGACTTTC

CDR3 length: 16
V gene: TRBV6-5
J gene: TRBJ2-7
clone size: NA
D gene: TRBD2
CDR3 protein: CASSLRTSGQTYEQYF
CDR3 DNA: TGTGCCAGCAGTTTGAGGACTAGCGGACAGACCTACGAGCAGTACTTC

CDR3 length: 16
V gene: TRBV10-1
J gene: TRBJ2-1
clone size: few
D gene: TRBD1
CDR3 protein: CASSDSGQGYYNEQFF
CDR3 DNA: TGCGCCAGCAGTGACTCCGGACAGGGCTACTACAATGAGCAGTTCTTC

CDR3 length: 15
V gene: TRBV6-6
J gene: TRBJ2-5
clone size: NA
D gene: TRBD2
CDR3 protein: CASSTLAGARETQYF
CDR3 DNA: TGTGCCAGCAGCACACTAGCGGGAGCACGGGAGACCCAGTACTTC

CDR3 length: 17
V gene: TRBV7-8
J gene: TRBJ2-6
clone size: NA
D gene: NA
CDR3 protein: CASSVQEAHSGANVLTF
CDR3 DNA: TGTGCCAGCAGCGTACAGGAAGCCCACTCTGGGGCCAACGTCCTGACTTTC

CDR3 length: 15
V gene: TRBV6-5
J gene: TRBJ2-5
clone size: NA
D gene: TRBD2
CDR3 protein: CASSYGGRAQETQYF
CDR3 DNA: TGTGCCAGCAGTTACGGTGGGAGGGCACAAGAGACCCAGTACTTC

CDR3 length: 16
V gene: TRBV14
J gene: TRBJ1-5
clone size: NA
D gene: TRBD1
CDR3 protein: CASSQERQGGDQPQHF
CDR3 DNA: TGTGCCAGCAGCCAAGAACGACAGGGGGGGGATCAGCCCCAGCATTTT

CDR3 length: 16
V gene: TRBV7-9
J gene: TRBJ2-5
clone size: NA
D gene: TRBD2
CDR3 protein: CASSPRPSGREETQYF
CDR3 DNA: TGTGCCAGCAGCCCTCGACCTAGCGGGAGGGAAGAGACCCAGTACTTC

CDR3 length: 14
V gene: TRBV5-1
J gene: TRBJ2-3
clone size: NA
D gene: NA
CDR3 protein: CASSLGQRTDTQYF
CDR3 DNA: TGCGCCAGCAGCTTGGGACAGCGCACAGATACGCAGTATTTT

CDR3 length: 16
V gene: TRBV15
J gene: TRBJ2-3
clone size: NA
D gene: NA
CDR3 protein: CATSRDSSLLSDTQYF
CDR3 DNA: TGTGCCACCAGCAGAGATTCTAGTCTACTATCGGATACGCAGTATTTT

CDR3 length: 12
V gene: TRBV28
J gene: TRBJ2-2
clone size: NA
D gene: NA
CDR3 protein: CASSLSLRELFF
CDR3 DNA: TGTGCCAGCAGTTTATCTCTGAGGGAGCTGTTTTTT

CDR3 length: 13
V gene: TRBV5-1
J gene: TRBJ2-3
clone size: NA
D gene: NA
CDR3 protein: CASSYGNTDTQYF
CDR3 DNA: TGCGCCAGCAGCTACGGGAACACAGATACGCAGTATTTT

CDR3 length: 16
V gene: TRBV7-9
J gene: TRBJ2-1
clone size: NA
D gene: NA
CDR3 protein: CASSHATRGLYNEQFF
CDR3 DNA: TGTGCCAGCAGCCATGCGACTAGAGGTCTCTACAATGAGCAGTTCTTC

CDR3 length: 17
V gene: TRBV28
J gene: TRBJ2-7
clone size: NA
D gene: NA
CDR3 protein: CASSLSMGVASDYEQYF
CDR3 DNA: TGTGCCAGCAGTTTATCAATGGGGGTAGCGAGCGACTACGAGCAGTACTTC

CDR3 length: 16
V gene: TRBV4-2
J gene: TRBJ1-2
clone size: NA
D gene: NA
CDR3 protein: CASSQDLRGKDYGYTF
CDR3 DNA: TGTGCCAGCAGCCAAGATCTCCGGGGGAAGGACTATGGCTACACCTTC

CDR3 length: 13
V gene: TRBV29-1
J gene: TRBJ1-1
clone size: NA
D gene: TRBD1
CDR3 protein: CSVDRGPTFFAFF
CDR3 DNA: TGCAGCGTTGACAGGGGGCCGACCTTTTTCGCTTTCTTT

CDR3 length: 13
V gene: TRBV5-1
J gene: TRBJ2-3
clone size: few
D gene: NA
CDR3 protein: CASSLGSTDTQYF
CDR3 DNA: TGCGCCAGCAGCTTGGGGAGCACAGATACGCAGTATTTT

CDR3 length: 14
V gene: TRBV9
J gene: TRBJ2-3
clone size: NA
D gene: NA
CDR3 protein: CASSVRPRTDTQYF
CDR3 DNA: TGTGCCAGCAGCGTTCGGCCTCGCACAGATACGCAGTATTTT

CDR3 length: 16
V gene: TRBV7-8
J gene: TRBJ2-7
clone size: NA
D gene: NA
CDR3 protein: CASSLGLGRVPYEQYF
CDR3 DNA: TGTGCCAGCAGCTTAGGTTTGGGACGGGTCCCCTACGAGCAGTACTTC

CDR3 length: 18
V gene: TRBV5-6
J gene: TRBJ1-2
clone size: once
D gene: NA
CDR3 protein: CASSLRQGTPQHNYGYTF
CDR3 DNA: TGTGCCAGCAGCTTACGCCAAGGGACACCGCAACACAACTATGGCTACACCTTC

CDR3 length: 14
V gene: TRBV7-3
J gene: TRBJ2-7
clone size: NA
D gene: NA
CDR3 protein: CASSLMADSLEQYF
CDR3 DNA: TGTGCCAGCAGCCTCATGGCGGACTCCTTAGAGCAGTACTTC

CDR3 length: 15
V gene: TRBV6-1
J gene: TRBJ1-3
clone size: once
D gene: NA
CDR3 protein: CASRSQPGSGNTIYF
CDR3 DNA: TGTGCCAGCAGAAGTCAGCCGGGCTCTGGAAACACCATATATTTT

CDR3 length: 13
V gene: TRBV9
J gene: TRBJ2-7
clone size: NA
D gene: NA
CDR3 protein: CASSAGTLYEQYF
CDR3 DNA: TGTGCCAGCAGCGCCGGGACTCTCTACGAGCAGTACTTC

CDR3 length: 10
V gene: TRBV21-1
J gene: TRBJ1-2
clone size: NA
D gene: NA
CDR3 protein: CARGRGGYTF
CDR3 DNA: TGTGCCCGAGGGCGCGGGGGCTACACCTTC

CDR3 length: 14
V gene: TRBV10-3
J gene: TRBJ2-7
clone size: NA
D gene: TRBD1
CDR3 protein: CAISGTGGPYEQYF
CDR3 DNA: TGTGCCATCAGTGGGACAGGGGGGCCCTACGAGCAGTACTTC

CDR3 length: 13
V gene: TRBV18
J gene: TRBJ1-5
clone size: few
D gene: NA
CDR3 protein: CASSIHRDQPQHF
CDR3 DNA: TGTGCCAGCTCAATTCATAGGGATCAGCCCCAGCATTTT

CDR3 length: 13
V gene: TRBV6-5
J gene: TRBJ2-2
clone size: NA
D gene: NA
CDR3 protein: CATRQRNTGELFF
CDR3 DNA: TGTGCCACCCGACAGCGGAACACCGGGGAGCTGTTTTTT

CDR3 length: 15
V gene: TRBV5-1
J gene: TRBJ2-1
clone size: NA
D gene: NA
CDR3 protein: CASSLASSTYNEQFF
CDR3 DNA: TGCGCCAGCAGCTTGGCCAGCTCGACTTACAATGAGCAGTTCTTC

CDR3 length: 14
V gene: TRBV19
J gene: TRBJ1-1
clone size: few
D gene: NA
CDR3 protein: CASSRGSRGAEAFF
CDR3 DNA: TGTGCCAGTAGTCGTGGTTCCAGAGGGGCTGAAGCTTTCTTT